Shown below are 23 T cell receptor beta chains from a single sample sequenced in a study of blood T cell repertoires in COVID-19. Method: immunoSEQ multiplex PCR; TCRdb's copy keeps in-frame clones and lacks some. In the table there are more than 95,000 clones, about four fifths of which are singletons. The source material was peripheral blood. These receptors all come from a woman aged 70 to 79 with acute or convalescent COVID-19.

The rearrangement joins TRBV6-5 to TRBJ1-1; maybe TRBD1 (6 bases). Germline V gene lookup returns CDR1 MNHEY and CDR2 SVGAGI. V lost 2 bases and J 0 bases, leaving 13 bases between the germline ends. The CDR3 totals 16 residues. The chain's CDR3 is CASSYGGGFMNTEAFF. In DNA, the CDR3 is TGTGCCAGCAGTTACGGTGGGGGCTTCATGAACACTGAAGCTTTCTTT.

The V and J genes are TRBV5-8 and TRBJ2-6; no definite D call. The CDR3 is made up of 13 amino acids. The V gene's germline CDR1 is SGHTS and CDR2 YDEGEE. Trimming left V 10 bases short and J 3 bases short, with 11 bases between. In DNA, the CDR3 is TGTGCCCACAGCATAGGTGGGGCCAACGTCCTGACTTTC. Amino acid sequence: CAHSIGGANVLTF. Using reference TRBV5-8 and TRBJ2-6 for the parts outside the CDR3, the full variable domain is EAGVTQSPTHLIKTRGQQATLRCSPISGHTSVYWYQQALGLGLQFLLWYDEGEERNRGNFPPRFSGRQFPNYSSELNVNALELEDSALYLCAHSIGGANVLTFGAGSRLTVL.

The rearrangement links TRBV29-1 to TRBJ1-1; 9 nucleotides agree with TRBD1. From germline, CDR1 is SQVTM and CDR2 ANQGSEA. The ends lost 6 bases at V and 8 bases at J; junction bases unmatched: 13. CDR3 size: 14 residues. The CDR3 bases are TGCAGCGTCTGCGTGGGCCCGGGACAGGGAGAAGCTTTCTTT. This encodes CSVCVGPGQGEAFF.

The CDR3 nucleotides read TGTGCCAGCAGTGAACAACAGGGGGCAAACACCGGGGAGCTGTTTTTT. Translating gives CASSEQQGANTGELFF. The V call is TRBV2, the J call TRBJ2-2, with 9 bases matching TRBD1. Per the germline V gene, CDR1 is SNHLY and CDR2 is FYNNEI. The CDR3 covers 16 residues. V gave up 2 bases and J gave up 2 bases; unmatched junction bases: 3. Supplemented by reference TRBV2 and TRBJ2-2, the full variable domain reads EPEVTQTPSHQVTQMGQEVILRCVPISNHLYFYWYRQILGQKVEFLVSFYNNEISEKSEIFDDQFSVERPDGSNFTLKIRSTKLEDSAMYFCASSEQQGANTGELFFGEGSRLTVL.

This clone appeared a single time. The V and J genes are TRBV9 and TRBJ2-3; no reliable D call. The CDR3 covers 11 residues. From germline, CDR1 is SGDLS and CDR2 YYNGEE. Trimming stripped 3 bases from V and 5 bases from J, with 4 bases between. CDR3 sequence reads: CASSARDTQYF. DNA of the CDR3: TGTGCCAGCAGCGCCCGAGATACGCAGTATTTT.

The count of this clone is one. The chain recombines TRBV6-2 or TRBV6-3 with TRBJ1-1, with 9 bases fitting TRBD1. V was clipped by 5 bases and J by 0 bases; unmatched bases: 13. The CDR3 is made up of 18 amino acids. CDR1 and CDR2 (germline): MNHEY, SVGEGT. CDR3 in DNA: TGTGCCAGCAGTGAGCCGGGACAGGGTATCGGAGTGAACACTGAAGCTTTCTTT. Encoded protein: CASSEPGQGIGVNTEAFF.

The chain links TRBV4-1 to TRBJ2-5, with 12 bases matching TRBD2. CDR3 length equals 15 residues. Germline assignment: CDR1 MGHRA and CDR2 YSYEKL. The ends lost 5 bases at V and 5 bases at J; junction bases unmatched: 6. The CDR3 sequence: CASSYWTSGVETQYF. The CDR3 coding sequence is TGCGCCAGCAGCTATTGGACTAGCGGGGTGGAGACCCAGTACTTC.

The chain is built from TRBV7-6 and TRBJ2-1; tentatively, D is TRBD2 (5 bases). The V and J ends lost 5 bases and 5 bases respectively, with 19 bases between them. The CDR3 is 16 amino acids. The germline V gene has CDR1 SGHVS and CDR2 FNYEAQ. CDR3 in DNA: TGTGCCAGCAGCCCCATGGTCTACCGGGGTGACAATGAGCAGTTCTTC. Translating gives CASSPMVYRGDNEQFF.

The chain recombines TRBV9 with TRBJ2-1, with D perhaps TRBD1 (5 bases). This CDR3 has 16 amino acids. Germline V gives CDR1 SGDLS, CDR2 YYNGEE. V gave up 3 bases and J gave up 2 bases, with 15 bases separating them. CDR3: CASSGTPSGPYNEQFF. In nucleotides, the CDR3 is TGTGCCAGCAGCGGAACACCCTCAGGGCCCTACAATGAGCAGTTCTTC.

By proportion, this clone is medium-sized. V gene TRBV28 combines with J gene TRBJ1-1; D is possibly TRBD1 (6 bases). Between the trimmed V and J ends, which lost 6 bases and 2 bases, there was a span of 19 bases. This CDR3 has 16 amino acids. Germline V lookup: CDR1 MDHEN, CDR2 SYDVKM. As DNA, the CDR3 is TGTGCCAGCAGCGCTACCCCTCCGGGACATAACACTGAAGCTTTCTTT. It specifies CASSATPPGHNTEAFF.

This chain links TRBV19 with TRBJ2-3; TRBD1 agrees at 8 bases. With 4 bases clipped from V and 4 bases from J, the junction kept 7 bases outside the gene matches. This CDR3 comprises 15 residues. From germline, CDR1 is LNHDA and CDR2 SQIVND (reference sequence). The CDR3 nucleotides read TGTGCCAGTAGTACAACAGGGGGTCCGGCAGATACGCAGTATTTT. Translation gives CASSTTGGPADTQYF.

The rearrangement joins TRBV10-3 to TRBJ2-3; D is uncertain. This CDR3 has 16 residues. Germline V lookup: CDR1 ENHRY, CDR2 SYGVKD. Trimming stripped 0 bases from V and 1 base from J, with 11 bases between. As DNA, the CDR3 is TGTGCCATCAGTGAGTCAGAGGCTAGTCGCACAGATACGCAGTATTTT. Its protein is CAISESEASRTDTQYF.

The V call is TRBV7-3, the J call TRBJ2-1; D is possibly TRBD2 (6 bases). The CDR3 has 16 amino acids. The germline V gene has CDR1 SGHTA and CDR2 FQGTGA. Trimming removed 1 base from V and 8 bases from J, with 18 bases in between. Here the CDR3 reads CASSLIGAGRTDEQFF. Here the CDR3 DNA reads TGTGCCAGCAGCTTAATTGGAGCCGGGAGAACGGATGAGCAGTTCTTC.

As concerns this clone: Other DNA sequences in this sample translate to the same CDR3. This chain uses TRBV7-2 with TRBJ2-7; unclear D gene. Germline V gives CDR1 SGHTA, CDR2 FQGNSA. The V end lost 3 bases, the J end lost 2 bases, and 8 bases lay between the germline ends. The CDR3 is made up of 13 amino acids. The CDR3 region has the DNA TGTGCCAGCAGCTTGTCAGGCACCTACGAGCAGTACTTC. It yields the protein CASSLSGTYEQYF. Full variable domain (rest looked up from reference TRBV7-2 and TRBJ2-7): GAGVSQSPSNKVTEKGKDVELRCDPISGHTALYWYRQSLGQGLEFLIYFQGNSAPDKSGLPSDRFSAERTGGSVSTLTIQRTQQEDSAVYLCASSLSGTYEQYFGPGTRLTVT.

This clone is a singleton in its sample. The J gene is TRBJ2-2, the V gene TRBV5-4; TRBD1 is a possible D gene (5 bases). Trimming pared 4 bases from V and 4 bases from J, leaving 17 bases between. Germline V gives CDR1 SGHNT, CDR2 YYREEE (reference sequence). The CDR3 spans 16 residues. The CDR3 here is CASSLKGFRFTGELFF. The CDR3 DNA reads as TGTGCCAGCAGCCTAAAGGGGTTTCGGTTCACCGGGGAGCTGTTTTTT.

Comments on this clone: At one end the junction does not follow the germline gene, possibly because of a read error. V is TRBV28 and J is TRBJ2-7; 9 nucleotides agree with TRBD2. The CDR3 sequence is 14 residues long. Germline V lookup: CDR1 MDHEN, CDR2 SYDVKM. The DNA of the CDR3 is TGTGCCAGCACTTTAGTGGCGGGAGGGCCCGGGCAGTACTTC. It yields the protein CASTLVAGGPGQYF.

This clone was counted once. The V and J genes are TRBV18 and TRBJ2-7; 10 positions match TRBD1. There are 14 residues in the CDR3. Germline trimming cut 3 bases from V and 3 bases from J; bases unmatched to any gene: 2. Germline V lookup: CDR1 KGHSH, CDR2 LQKENI. CDR3 in amino acids: CASSPGQGNYEQYF. The CDR3 nucleotides are TGTGCCAGCTCACCGGGACAGGGGAACTACGAGCAGTACTTC. Looking up the rest from reference TRBV18 and TRBJ2-7 gives the full variable domain: NAGVMQNPRHLVRRRGQEARLRCSPMKGHSHVYWYRQLPEEGLKFMVYLQKENIIDESGMPKERFSAEFPKEGPSILRIQQVVRGDSAAYFCASSPGQGNYEQYFGPGTRLTVT.

CDR3 loop: CASRVQVLSNQPQHF. The DNA of the CDR3 is TGTGCCAGCAGGGTACAGGTTCTTAGCAATCAGCCCCAGCATTTT. This rearrangement joins TRBV28 to TRBJ1-5; possibly TRBD1 for D (5 bases). V lost 6 bases and J lost 0, with 12 bases in between. Germline-derived CDR1 and CDR2 are MDHEN and SYDVKM. CDR3 length: 15 residues.

The chain is built from TRBV29-1 and TRBJ1-1, with D maybe TRBD1 (6 bases). Trimming shortened V by 7 bases and J by 0 bases, and 12 bases separated the two germline ends. The CDR3 length is 13 residues. Germline CDR1 SQVTM, CDR2 ANQGSEA. CDR3 DNA sequence: TGCAGCGGGGACACCGCCTTGAACACTGAAGCTTTCTTT. Protein sequence: CSGDTALNTEAFF.

The chain combines TRBV30 with TRBJ2-1; TRBD1 aligns across 9 bases. Trimming took 2 bases from V and 15 from J; bases not matched to a gene: 5. Germline values: CDR1 GTSNPN, CDR2 SVGIG (reference sequence). The CDR3 totals 11 residues. CDR3 sequence: CAWSLGQGPFF. The CDR3 nucleotides are TGTGCCTGGAGTTTGGGACAGGGACCGTTCTTC.

CDR3 amino acids: CASSQDHSLRGRKQPQHF. The CDR3 DNA is TGCGCCAGCAGCCAAGATCATTCCTTGAGGGGGAGAAAGCAGCCCCAGCATTTT. V is TRBV4-1 and J is TRBJ1-5; D may be TRBD1 (6 bases). The CDR3 runs to 18 residues. V lost 0 bases, J lost 7 bases, and 22 bases lay in between. Per the germline V gene, CDR1 is MGHRA and CDR2 is YSYEKL.

In this sample, this clone turned up a few times. V gene TRBV6-2 or TRBV6-3 combines with J gene TRBJ1-2, with TRBD1 matching 7 bases. Germline values: CDR1 MNHEY, CDR2 SVGEGT. The trim removed 6 bases at V and 8 bases at J, leaving 9 bases unmatched. The CDR3 covers 13 residues. This CDR3 reads CASSSTGSGGYTF. DNA of the CDR3: TGTGCCAGCAGCTCGACAGGGTCAGGAGGCTACACCTTC.

This clone has a single count. The chain combines TRBV19 with TRBJ2-3, with D possibly being TRBD2 (5 bases). Germline V gene data show CDR1 as LNHDA and CDR2 as SQIVND (reference sequence). This CDR3 has 14 amino acids. V shed 1 base and J shed 6 bases, with 11 bases lying between them. The CDR3 region is CASSIVGVPDTQYF. DNA for the CDR3: TGTGCCAGTAGTATAGTCGGGGTCCCGGATACGCAGTATTTT.